This entry lists 18 T cell receptor beta chains sequenced from one sample in a study of cytomegalovirus exposure and HLA in healthy donors. Researchers ran the PCR with 60 Vbeta and 13 Jbeta primers. Produced via immunoSEQ multiplex PCR; TCRdb's table is partial and in-frame only. Here the sample spans roughly 160,000 clones, 84% being singletons. Sequenced: PBMCs. The source of these receptors is a boy aged 2 to 10 in good health and CMV-seronegative.

V usage is TRBV5-1 and J usage is TRBJ1-1; the match to TRBD1 covers 10 bases. Trimming at V came to 1 base and at J to 3 bases, leaving 9 bases not matched to a gene. The germline gives CDR1 SGHRS, CDR2 YFSETQ. The CDR3 spans 17 residues. The CDR3 nucleotides read TGCGCCAGCAGCTTGCGACAGGGGGCGTCCCATTACACTGAAGCTTTCTTT. Its translation is CASSLRQGASHYTEAFF. Together with reference TRBV5-1 and TRBJ1-1, the CDR3 gives the full variable domain: KAGVTQTPRYLIKTRGQQVTLSCSPISGHRSVSWYQQTPGQGLQFLFEYFSETQRNKGNFPGRFSGRQFSNSRSEMNVSTLELGDSALYLCASSLRQGASHYTEAFFGQGTRLTVV.

The chain has TRBV27 and TRBJ1-1; D remains unclear. In germline, CDR1 is MNHEY, CDR2 SMNVEV (reference sequence). This CDR3 has 14 amino acids. V was cut by 6 bases and J by 1 base, with 12 bases left in between. In nucleotides, the CDR3 is TGTGCCAGCAGGCCCCTAAGAGGGAACACTGAAGCTTTCTTT. Translated: CASRPLRGNTEAFF.

In DNA, the CDR3 is TGTGCTAGTGGTTTGGTACTCGGGACAGAGGATCAGCCCCAGCATTTT. As protein: CASGLVLGTEDQPQHF. The chain employs TRBV12-5 and TRBJ1-5, with TRBD1 identical over 7 bases. The CDR3 is made up of 16 amino acids. Germline CDR1 is LGHNT and CDR2 is FRNRAP. Trimming took 0 bases from V and 5 from J; bases not matched to a gene: 7. The entire variable domain, with the rest obtained from reference TRBV12-5 and TRBJ1-5, is as follows: DARVTQTPRHKVTEMGQEVTMRCQPILGHNTVFWYRQTMMQGLELLAYFRNRAPLDDSGMPKDRFSAEMPDATLATLKIQPSEPRDSAVYFCASGLVLGTEDQPQHFGDGTRLSIL.

The gene calls are TRBV4-2 and TRBJ2-7; D call uncertain. This CDR3 region has 14 residues. In germline, CDR1 is LGHNA, CDR2 YNFKEQ. V lost 4 bases and J 4 bases, leaving 14 bases between the germline ends. The CDR3 DNA sequence: TGTGCCAGCAGCCCTACTCTCGCCTTGTACGAGCAGTACTTC. Protein sequence: CASSPTLALYEQYF.

Only a few counts were recorded for this clone. The rearrangement links TRBV2 to TRBJ2-7; the match to TRBD1 covers 7 bases. Germline V gene lookup returns CDR1 SNHLY and CDR2 FYNNEI. This CDR3 has 15 residues. The trim removed 2 bases at V and 1 base at J, leaving 5 bases unmatched. The CDR3, as DNA: TGTGCCAGCAGTGAACCAGAGACAGGGTCCTACGAGCAGTACTTC. It is translated as CASSEPETGSYEQYF.

The chain has TRBV5-4 and TRBJ1-2; TRBD1 agrees at 9 bases. The CDR3 has 15 amino acids. V trimming: 4 bases; J trimming: 7 bases; junction bases outside the gene matches: 11. Per the germline V gene, CDR1 is SGHNT and CDR2 is YYREEE (reference sequence). As DNA, the CDR3 is TGTGCCAGCAGCCCTCCCGGACAGGGGATAGGTGGCTACACCTTC. It translates to CASSPPGQGIGGYTF.

This chain's CDR3 is CAWSHPGTNYNEQFF. In DNA, the CDR3 is TGTGCCTGGAGCCACCCCGGGACTAATTACAATGAGCAGTTCTTC. V is TRBV30 and J is TRBJ2-1, with 7 bases identical to TRBD2. Germline CDR1 is GTSNPN and CDR2 is SVGIG (reference sequence). The CDR3 runs to 15 residues. Trimming at V came to 3 bases and at J to 4 bases, leaving 9 bases not matched to a gene.

CDR3 protein: CASSLARGLSGNTIYF. In DNA form, the CDR3 reads TGTGCCAGCAGCTTAGCCCGGGGACTTTCTGGAAACACCATATATTTT. V and J are TRBV7-9 and TRBJ1-3; D may be TRBD1 (5 bases). Deletions cut 0 bases from V and 1 base from J, with 10 bases between. CDR1 is SEHNR, CDR2 FQNEAQ, per germline (reference sequence). The CDR3 spans 16 residues.

The V and J genes are TRBV4-1 and TRBJ2-7, with TRBD2 matching 10 bases. Per germline, CDR1 MGHRA and CDR2 YSYEKL. The CDR3 runs to 16 residues. The V and J ends lost 0 bases and 7 bases, in that order; junction bases with no gene match: 9. The CDR3 loop reads CASSQEILAGGREQYF. CDR3 bases: TGCGCCAGCAGCCAAGAAATTTTAGCGGGAGGACGTGAGCAGTACTTC.

The gene calls are TRBV5-6 and TRBJ2-1; 15 bases align to TRBD2. This CDR3 spans 17 amino acids. J gave up 7 bases and V 0 bases, and 5 bases lay outside the gene matches. CDR1 is SGHDT, CDR2 YYEEEE, per germline. The DNA of the CDR3 is TGTGCCAGCAGCTTGGGCCCGGGACTAGCGGGAGGTAATGAGCAGTTCTTC. Amino acids: CASSLGPGLAGGNEQFF.

V usage is TRBV29-1 and J usage is TRBJ2-5; 7 positions agree with TRBD1. With V trimmed by 5 bases and J by 3 bases, 6 bases remained unmatched. This CDR3 is 13 amino acids long. Germline CDR1 and CDR2: SQVTM and ANQGSEA. DNA of the CDR3: TGCAGCGTTCGTTCAGGGGGAAAAGAGACCCAGTACTTC. Protein product: CSVRSGGKETQYF.

This rearrangement joins TRBV5-1 to TRBJ1-5; D may be TRBD1 (6 bases). Per germline, CDR1 SGHRS and CDR2 YFSETQ. V was cut by 3 bases and J by 5 bases, with 9 bases left in between. This CDR3 has 13 amino acids. CDR3 bases: TGCGCCAGCAGCTGGGACATTCATCAGCCCCAGCATTTT. It codes for CASSWDIHQPQHF.

The CDR3 DNA sequence: TGTGCCAGCAGTGCGGGACTCTACGAGCAGTACTTC. Translating it yields CASSAGLYEQYF. The rearrangement uses TRBV28 and TRBJ2-7; maybe TRBD2 (6 bases). The CDR3 extends over 12 amino acids. Germline CDR1 is MDHEN and CDR2 is SYDVKM. Deletions cut 5 bases from V and 3 bases from J, with 8 bases between.

On this clone: The same CDR3 arises from other DNA sequences in this sample as well. V gene TRBV4-1 combines with J gene TRBJ1-1; D gene uncertain. Germline CDR1 and CDR2: MGHRA and YSYEKL. The CDR3 runs 15 residues. V lost 3 bases, J lost 0 bases, and 11 bases lay in between. CDR3 DNA sequence: TGCGCCAGCAGCCAGTCTAACAGCATGAACACTGAAGCTTTCTTT. Translated: CASSQSNSMNTEAFF.

The chain couples TRBV9 to TRBJ2-5, with 8 positions matching TRBD2. V lost 4 bases, J lost 0 bases, and 5 bases stayed unmatched. The CDR3 has 15 residues. The germline CDR1 and CDR2 sequences are SGDLS and YYNGEE. This chain's CDR3 is CASSLGLAYQETQYF. The CDR3 DNA follows: TGTGCCAGCAGCCTAGGACTAGCCTACCAAGAGACCCAGTACTTC.

This chain joins TRBV4-1 and TRBJ2-1, with no clear D. Germline CDR1 and CDR2: MGHRA and YSYEKL. Deletions cut 8 bases from V and 4 bases from J, with 18 bases between. There are 15 residues in the CDR3. This CDR3 is CASQPTEPSYNEQFF. The CDR3 DNA reads TGCGCCAGCCAACCAACGGAGCCCTCGTACAATGAGCAGTTCTTC.

This chain connects TRBV5-8 to TRBJ1-5; 7 nucleotides match TRBD1. The ends lost 4 bases at V and 4 bases at J; junction bases unmatched: 14. The CDR3 extends over 17 amino acids. Germline V gene data show CDR1 as SGHTS and CDR2 as YDEGEE. Written as DNA, the CDR3 is TGTGCCAGCAGCCCGGCTAGGGGGCTGTCCCTAAATCAGCCCCAGCATTTT. Its protein product is CASSPARGLSLNQPQHF.

This sequence joins TRBV7-6 and TRBJ2-5; D call uncertain. Germline-derived CDR1 and CDR2 are SGHVS and FNYEAQ. The CDR3 is 12 amino acids. V lost 5 bases and J lost 0, with 4 bases in between. CDR3 protein: CASSRYQETQYF. The CDR3 DNA reads as TGTGCCAGCAGCCGGTACCAAGAGACCCAGTACTTC.